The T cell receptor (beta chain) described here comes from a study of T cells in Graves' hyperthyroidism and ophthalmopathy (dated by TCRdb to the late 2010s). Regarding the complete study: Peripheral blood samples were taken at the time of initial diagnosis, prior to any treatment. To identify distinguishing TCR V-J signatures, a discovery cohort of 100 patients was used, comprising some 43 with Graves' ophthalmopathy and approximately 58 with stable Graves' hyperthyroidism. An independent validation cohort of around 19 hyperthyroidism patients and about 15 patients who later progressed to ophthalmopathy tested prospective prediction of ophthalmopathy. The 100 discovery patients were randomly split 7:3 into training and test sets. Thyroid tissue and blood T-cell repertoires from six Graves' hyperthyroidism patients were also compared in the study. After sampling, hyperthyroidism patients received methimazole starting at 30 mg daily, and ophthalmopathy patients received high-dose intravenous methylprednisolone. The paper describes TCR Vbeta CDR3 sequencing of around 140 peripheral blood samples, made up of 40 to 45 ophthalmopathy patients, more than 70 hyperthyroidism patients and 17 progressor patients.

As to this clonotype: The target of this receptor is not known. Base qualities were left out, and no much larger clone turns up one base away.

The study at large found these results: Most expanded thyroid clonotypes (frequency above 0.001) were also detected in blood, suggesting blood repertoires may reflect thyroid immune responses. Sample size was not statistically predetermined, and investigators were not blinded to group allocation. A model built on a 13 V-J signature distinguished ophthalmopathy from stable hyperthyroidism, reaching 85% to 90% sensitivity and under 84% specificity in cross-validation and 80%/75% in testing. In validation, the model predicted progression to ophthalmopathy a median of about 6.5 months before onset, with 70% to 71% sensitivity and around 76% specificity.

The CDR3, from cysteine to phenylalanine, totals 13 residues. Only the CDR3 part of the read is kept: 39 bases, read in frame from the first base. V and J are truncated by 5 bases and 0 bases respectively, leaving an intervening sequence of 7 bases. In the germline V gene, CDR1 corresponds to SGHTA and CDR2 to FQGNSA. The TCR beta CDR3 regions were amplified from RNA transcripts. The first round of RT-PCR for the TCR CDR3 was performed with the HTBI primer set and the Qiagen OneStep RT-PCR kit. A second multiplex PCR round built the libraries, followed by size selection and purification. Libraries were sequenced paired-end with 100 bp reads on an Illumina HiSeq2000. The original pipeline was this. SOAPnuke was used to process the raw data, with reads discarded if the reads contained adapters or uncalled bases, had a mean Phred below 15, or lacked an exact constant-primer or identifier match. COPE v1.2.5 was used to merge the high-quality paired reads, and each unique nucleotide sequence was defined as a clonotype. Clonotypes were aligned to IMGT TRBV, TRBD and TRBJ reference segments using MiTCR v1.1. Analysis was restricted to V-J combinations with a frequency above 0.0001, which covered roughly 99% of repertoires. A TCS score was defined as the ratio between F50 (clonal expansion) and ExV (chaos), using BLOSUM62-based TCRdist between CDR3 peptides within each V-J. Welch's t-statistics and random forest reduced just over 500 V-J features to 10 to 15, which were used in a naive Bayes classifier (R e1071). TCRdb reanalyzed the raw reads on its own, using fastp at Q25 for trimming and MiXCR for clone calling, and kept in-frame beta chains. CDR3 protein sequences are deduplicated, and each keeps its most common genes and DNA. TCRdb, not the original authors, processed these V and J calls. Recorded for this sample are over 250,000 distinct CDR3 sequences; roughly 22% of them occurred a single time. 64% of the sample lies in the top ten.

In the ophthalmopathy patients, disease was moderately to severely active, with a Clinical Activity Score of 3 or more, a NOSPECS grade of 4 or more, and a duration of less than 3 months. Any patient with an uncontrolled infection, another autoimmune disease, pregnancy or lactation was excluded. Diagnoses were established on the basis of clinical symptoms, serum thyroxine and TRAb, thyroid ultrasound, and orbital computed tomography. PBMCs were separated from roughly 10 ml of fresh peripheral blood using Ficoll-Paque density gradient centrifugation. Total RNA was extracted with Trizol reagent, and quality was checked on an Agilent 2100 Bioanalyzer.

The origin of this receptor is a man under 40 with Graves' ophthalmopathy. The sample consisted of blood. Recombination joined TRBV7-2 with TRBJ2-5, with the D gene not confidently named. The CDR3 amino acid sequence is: CASSISYQETQYF. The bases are TGTGCCAGCAGCATATCGTACCAAGAGACCCAGTACTTC. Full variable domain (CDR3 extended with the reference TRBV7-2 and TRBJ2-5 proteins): GAGVSQSPSNKVTEKGKDVELRCDPISGHTALYWYRQSLGQGLEFLIYFQGNSAPDKSGLPSDRFSAERTGGSVSTLTIQRTQQEDSAVYLCASSISYQETQYFGPGTRLLVL.